This T cell receptor beta chain was recovered during a study of CD8 T cells in ankylosing spondylitis. This clonotype showed up just a few times. A single record per CDR3 protein comes from TCRdb applying MiXCR to the 5' RACE reads. The table lists under 300,000 distinct CDR3 sequences, about a sixth of them singletons, with under 40% in the top ten. Germline CDR1 KGHDR, CDR2 SFDVKD. This CDR3 spans 13 amino acids. Trimming cost V 5 bases and J 2 bases, with 8 bases left between them. This rearrangement joins TRBV24-1 to TRBJ2-5; D perhaps matches TRBD1 (5 bases). The receptor was isolated from a male donor with ankylosing spondylitis or in good health (not recorded which). Material: blood, either unsorted or a sorted T cell fraction (not recorded which). This chain's CDR3 is CATSVDSQETQYF. The CDR3 DNA sequence: TGTGCCACCAGTGTTGACAGTCAAGAGACCCAGTACTTC.